The 13 T cell receptor beta chains given below trace back to one sample, sequenced in a study of early T cells in non-severe SARS-CoV-2 infection. TCRdb reanalysed the 5' RACE reads using MiXCR and keeps one entry per CDR3 protein. The table has 65,000 to 75,000 distinct CDR3 sequences, 13% seen once. The sequencing sample was made of whole blood. The origin of the receptors is an adult who was a healthcare worker with PCR-confirmed SARS-CoV-2 infection or an uninfected control (not recorded which).

This clonotype was detected many times. The V and J genes are TRBV6-6 and TRBJ1-4; tentatively, D is TRBD1 (6 bases). The CDR3 runs 17 residues. Per the germline V gene, CDR1 is MNHNY and CDR2 is SVGAGI (reference sequence). V lost 7 bases, J lost 8 bases, and 26 bases lay in between. The CDR3 sequence is CASTGARDNPLREKLFF. CDR3 bases: TGTGCCAGCACGGGCGCGCGGGACAACCCGTTACGGGAAAAACTGTTTTTT.

This clonotype appeared a few times. DNA for the CDR3: TGCAGCGTTAAGGGGGGGTACGAGCAGTACTTC. This translates into CSVKGGYEQYF. V gene TRBV29-1 combines with J gene TRBJ2-7, with D perhaps matching TRBD2 (7 bases). The length of the CDR3 is 11 residues. Germline CDR1 and CDR2: SQVTM and ANQGSEA. Trimming pared 5 bases from V and 4 bases from J, leaving 9 bases between.

A remark on this clonotype: A read error may explain this, as a much larger clone is one base away. The chain couples TRBV7-3 to TRBJ2-3; D gene unclear. The CDR3 sequence is 13 residues long. From germline, CDR1 is SGHTA and CDR2 FQGTGA. CDR3 in amino acids: CASSLRPGNTQNF. The DNA of the CDR3 is TGTGCCAGCAGCTTAAGGCCCGGCAATACGCAGAATTTT.

This clonotype was counted at least ten times. The chain combines TRBV27 with TRBJ1-5, with 7 bases matching TRBD1. From germline, CDR1 is MNHEY and CDR2 SMNVEV (reference sequence). V was pared by 11 bases and J by 1 base, with 11 bases of the junction left unmatched. This CDR3 is 15 amino acids long. The CDR3: CAARAQGGSNQPQHF. The DNA for the CDR3 is TGTGCCGCTAGAGCCCAGGGGGGAAGCAATCAGCCCCAGCATTTT.

The table lists this clonotype with many counts. This rearrangement joins TRBV6-5 to TRBJ2-7; D tentatively reads TRBD1 or TRBD2 (5 bases each). CDR1 and CDR2 (germline): MNHEY, SVGAGI. V lost 5 bases and J lost 6, with 14 bases in between. The CDR3 runs to 13 residues. Here the CDR3 DNA reads TGTGCCAGCAGTCCTGCCCAGGGAGCCGAGCAGTACTTC. Translating gives CASSPAQGAEQYF.

The rearrangement uses TRBV7-2 and TRBJ1-5, with unresolved D. Deletions cut 0 bases from V and 1 base from J, with 4 bases between. The CDR3 is 14 amino acids. Germline-derived CDR1 and CDR2 are SGHTA and FQGNSA. CDR3 loop: CASSLAGSNQPQHF. CDR3 nucleotides: TGTGCCAGCAGCTTAGCAGGGAGCAATCAGCCCCAGCATTTT.

This clonotype was counted many times. The chain combines TRBV12-3 or TRBV12-4 with TRBJ1-5; no clear D gene. V lost 6 bases, J lost 5 bases, and 17 bases lay in between. The CDR3 extends over 15 amino acids. As DNA, the CDR3 is TGTGCCAGCAGCCCACACCTAGCACTCTATCAGCCCCAGCATTTT. This encodes CASSPHLALYQPQHF.

This clonotype is medium-sized (0.01 to 0.1%) by share. J is TRBJ1-2 and V is TRBV7-2, with 7 bases identical to TRBD1. From germline, CDR1 is SGHTA and CDR2 FQGNSA. The V and J ends lost 5 bases and 4 bases, in that order; junction bases with no gene match: 7. This CDR3 is built from 14 residues. The CDR3 nucleotides read TGTGCCAGCAGCGAGGGGGCAGGGGTCTATGGCTACACCTTC. Translating gives CASSEGAGVYGYTF.

The chain employs TRBV21-1 and TRBJ2-1. TRBV21-1 is an annotated pseudogene. This CDR3 has 16 residues. DNA of the CDR3: TGTGCCAGCAGCAAAGCAGTAACAAGGAAGCTCAATGAGCAGTTCTTC. It encodes CASSKAVTRKLNEQFF.

The chain joins TRBV24-1 to TRBJ2-2; a possible D gene is TRBD1 (6 bases). Germline assignment: CDR1 KGHDR and CDR2 SFDVKD. This CDR3 comprises 15 residues. Trimming removed 3 bases at V and 7 bases at J, with 14 bases between. The chain's CDR3 is CATSDGQGRLGELFF. CDR3 DNA sequence: TGTGCCACCAGTGATGGTCAGGGGCGGCTCGGGGAGCTGTTTTTT.

This clonotype showed up just a few times. The genes are TRBV19 and TRBJ1-5; D may be TRBD1 (6 bases). The germline CDR1 and CDR2 sequences are LNHDA and SQIVND (reference sequence). V was shortened by 2 bases and J by 5 bases, with 10 bases between the two germline ends. This CDR3 region has 14 residues. CDR3 DNA sequence: TGTGCCAGTAGTATAAAAGGGGGGGATCAGCCCCAGCATTTT. The encoded protein is CASSIKGGDQPQHF.

This clonotype was picked up a small number of times. The chain recombines TRBV7-3 with TRBJ1-1, with D perhaps TRBD1 (5 bases). The CDR3 extends over 14 amino acids. The germline CDR1 and CDR2 sequences are SGHTA and FQGTGA. Trimming took 5 bases from V and 1 from J, leaving 11 bases between them. As DNA, the CDR3 is TGTGCCAGCAGCCGGGGACCGAAGAACACTGAAGCTTTCTTT. This sequence encodes CASSRGPKNTEAFF.

This clonotype was picked up one time. Relative to the germline gene, one junction end is altered; a read error may explain this. The V call is TRBV19, the J call TRBJ2-2; 7 bases agree with TRBD2. This CDR3 spans 16 amino acids. Germline V lookup: CDR1 LNHDA, CDR2 SQIVND (reference sequence). CDR3 loop: CASTRGRGDDTGELFF. The CDR3, as DNA: TGTGCTAGTACACGAGGGAGGGGAGATGACACCGGGGAGCTGTTTTTT.